The 27 T cell receptor beta chains presented below share a single source sample, sequenced in a study of T-cell memory formation after mild COVID-19. TCRdb reprocessed the 5' RACE reads via MiXCR and lists one record per CDR3 protein. The data hold a few hundred thousand distinct CDR3 sequences, with under 20% observed a single time. Sample: PBMCs or a T cell subset sorted from them (not recorded which). The receptors come from a man aged 18 to 29 who had mild COVID-19 (a few samples of this study predate the infection). Cell type and time point are not known.

In this sample, this clonotype turned up many times. The V gene is TRBV5-1, the J gene TRBJ2-7; D is unresolved. The CDR3 runs to 15 residues. Germline V gives CDR1 SGHRS, CDR2 YFSETQ. The V end was cut by 4 bases, the J end by 2 bases, with 16 bases between. The CDR3 DNA is TGCGCCAGCAGCCCCGGGCCGTCGCTAACCTACGAGCAGTACTTC. Translation: CASSPGPSLTYEQYF.

The sample holds a few counts of this clonotype. The chain joins TRBV27 to TRBJ2-5; 8 bases are a match to TRBD2. The CDR3 consists of 15 residues. Trimming at V came to 4 bases and at J to 0 bases, leaving 4 bases not matched to a gene. Germline CDR1 MNHEY, CDR2 SMNVEV (reference sequence). The CDR3 protein is CASSSLAGYQETQYF. The CDR3, as DNA: TGTGCCAGCAGTTCCTTAGCGGGGTACCAAGAGACCCAGTACTTC.

The rearrangement joins TRBV19 to TRBJ2-7, with 8 positions matching TRBD1. CDR1 and CDR2 from the germline V gene are LNHDA and SQIVND (reference sequence). V trimming: 8 bases; J trimming: 3 bases; junction bases outside the gene matches: 6. CDR3 length equals 13 residues. The CDR3 region has the DNA TGTGCCAGTTCCAGGACAGGGATCTACGAGCAGTACTTC. It yields the protein CASSRTGIYEQYF.

This clonotype has a handful of counts. The chain links TRBV2 to TRBJ2-3; 9 positions match TRBD2. From germline, CDR1 is SNHLY and CDR2 FYNNEI. The CDR3 totals 16 residues. The V and J ends lost 1 base and 2 bases, in that order; junction bases with no gene match: 4. The CDR3 nucleotides read TGTGCCAGCAGTGAAGGGCTAGCGGGGTTCACAGATACGCAGTATTTT. Its translation: CASSEGLAGFTDTQYF.

The chain uses TRBV20-1 and TRBJ2-3; D not resolved. The CDR3 is 8 residues long. Trimming cost V 6 bases and J 5 bases, with 0 bases left between them. CDR1 is DFQATT, CDR2 SNEGSKA, per germline (reference sequence). DNA for the CDR3: TGCAGTGCAGATACGCAGTATTTT. This sequence encodes CSADTQYF.

This clonotype was detected only a few times. The DNA for the CDR3 is TGCGCCAGCAGCTCCGGGACAGGGACCACAACTAATGAAAAACTGTTTTTT. Translated: CASSSGTGTTTNEKLFF. The J gene is TRBJ1-4, the V gene TRBV5-1; TRBD1 aligns across 9 bases. Germline V gene lookup returns CDR1 SGHRS and CDR2 YFSETQ. This CDR3 has 17 residues. The V segment lost 3 bases and the J segment 0 bases; nucleotides outside the gene matches: 6. The whole variable domain, filled in from reference TRBV5-1 and TRBJ1-4, reads KAGVTQTPRYLIKTRGQQVTLSCSPISGHRSVSWYQQTPGQGLQFLFEYFSETQRNKGNFPGRFSGRQFSNSRSEMNVSTLELGDSALYLCASSSGTGTTTNEKLFFGSGTQLSVL.

Worth noting for this clonotype: The CDR3 carries no conserved terminal phenylalanine or tryptophan, so it likely arises from a read error. The limits of the CDR3 on the DNA are not certain, so only TCRdb's listed CDR3 is given. The V gene is TRBV24-1, the J gene TRBJ2-3; TRBD2, as called in the table, went unchecked against the DNA. The CDR3 has 12 amino acids, counting both end residues. Per the germline V gene, CDR1 is KGHDR and CDR2 is SFDVKD. The CDR3 loop is CATRGLLAGGPR.

The CDR3 region has the DNA TGTGCCAGCAGTTACGGGACAGGGTACGAGCAGTACGTC. It yields the protein CASSYGTGYEQYV. The chain employs TRBV6-5 and TRBJ2-7; 9 nucleotides agree with TRBD1. The junction had 0 bases not matched to a gene; V was cut back by 2 bases and J by 4 bases. The CDR3 consists of 13 residues. Looked up from germline, CDR1 is MNHEY and CDR2 is SVGAGI.

The rearrangement uses TRBV5-4 and TRBJ2-7, with 8 bases matching TRBD2. CDR1 SGHNT and CDR2 YYREEE come from the germline V gene (reference sequence). This CDR3 has 13 amino acids. The junction had 4 bases not matched to a gene; V was cut back by 1 base and J by 7 bases. The CDR3 region is CASSLSRGGEQYV. The DNA of the CDR3 is TGTGCCAGCAGCTTGTCTCGGGGGGGAGAGCAGTACGTC.

J is TRBJ2-7 and V is TRBV4-2; unclear D gene. Per the germline V gene, CDR1 is LGHNA and CDR2 is YNFKEQ. The CDR3 loop spans 15 amino acids. Trimming removed 1 base from V and 2 bases from J, with 12 bases in between. DNA for the CDR3: TGTGCCAGCAGCCAAGTTACGGATATGGCCTACGAGCAGTACTTC. Translated: CASSQVTDMAYEQYF.

This clonotype came up a few times. V is TRBV5-1 and J is TRBJ2-3, with 7 bases that match TRBD1. Germline values: CDR1 SGHRS, CDR2 YFSETQ. CDR3 length: 16 amino acids. After removal of 0 bases from V and 5 bases from J, the junction contained 9 bases not matched to a gene. Here the CDR3 reads CASSLALKGAGDTQYF. The DNA of the CDR3 is TGCGCCAGCAGCTTGGCCTTGAAGGGGGCGGGAGATACGCAGTATTTT.

This clonotype has a handful of counts. V usage is TRBV6-2 or TRBV6-3 and J usage is TRBJ2-7, with D perhaps TRBD2 (7 bases). The CDR3 spans 15 residues. V was shortened by 5 bases and J by 0 bases, with 14 bases between the two germline ends. From germline, CDR1 is MNHEY and CDR2 SVGEGT. The CDR3 nucleotides are TGTGCCAGCAGTGACCCCCGGGGGGCCTCCTACGAGCAGTACGTC. Residues: CASSDPRGASYEQYV.

This clonotype was picked up a small number of times. V gene TRBV7-3 combines with J gene TRBJ2-5; TRBD2 matches at 8 bases. The CDR3 is made up of 14 amino acids. The J segment lost 1 base and the V segment lost 5 bases, leaving 3 bases of the junction unmatched. Germline CDR1 and CDR2: SGHTA and FQGTGA. CDR3 loop: CASSPREGQETQYF. DNA for the CDR3: TGTGCCAGCAGCCCTCGGGAGGGCCAAGAGACCCAGTACTTC.

The chain recombines TRBV7-2 with TRBJ2-3, with D uncertain. V lost 1 base to trimming and J lost 2 bases, with 7 bases between them. Germline CDR1 and CDR2: SGHTA and FQGNSA. The CDR3 has 14 residues. The DNA for the CDR3 is TGTGCCAGCAGCTTAGGTCGGGCCACAGATACGCAGTATTTT. It translates to CASSLGRATDTQYF.

CDR3 sequence (DNA): TGCAGTGCTAGTGCGGGGGCATTAGATGAGCAGTTCTTC. This encodes CSASAGALDEQFF. The chain links TRBV20-1 to TRBJ2-1, with a possible D match to TRBD2 (7 bases). Germline lookup yields CDR1 DFQATT and CDR2 SNEGSKA (reference sequence). This CDR3 region has 13 residues. V lost 3 bases and J 8 bases, leaving 14 bases between the germline ends.

The V gene is TRBV29-1, the J gene TRBJ2-1, with D possibly being TRBD1 (5 bases). CDR1 and CDR2 (germline): SQVTM, ANQGSEA. The V end was cut by 1 base, the J end by 0 bases, with 16 bases between. The CDR3 runs to 17 residues. As DNA, the CDR3 is TGCAGCGTTGAAGGGGGCTATAGCCGATTCTCCTACAATGAGCAGTTCTTC. This encodes CSVEGGYSRFSYNEQFF.

The rearrangement uses TRBV3-1 and TRBJ1-5; no clear D gene. This CDR3 contains 14 residues. CDR1 is LGHDT, CDR2 YNNKEL, per germline (reference sequence). V was cut by 3 bases and J by 5 bases, with 11 bases left in between. The CDR3: CASSQNDRDQPQHF. The DNA for the CDR3 is TGTGCCAGCAGCCAGAACGACCGAGATCAGCCCCAGCATTTT.

V and J are TRBV15 and TRBJ2-1; perhaps TRBD1 as D (5 bases). The CDR3 covers 13 residues. The germline V and J ends were trimmed by 3 bases and 7 bases, with 10 bases remaining between them. Germline V gene data show CDR1 as LNHNV and CDR2 as YYDKDF (reference sequence). CDR3: CATSRFKGNEQFF. The CDR3 nucleotides read TGTGCCACCAGCAGGTTTAAGGGGAATGAGCAGTTCTTC. Using reference TRBV15 and TRBJ2-1 for the parts outside the CDR3, the full variable domain is DAMVIQNPRYQVTQFGKPVTLSCSQTLNHNVMYWYQQKSSQAPKLLFHYYDKDFNNEADTPDNFQSRRPNTSFCFLDIRSPGLGDTAMYLCATSRFKGNEQFFGPGTRLTVL.

This clonotype was detected a few times. The V and J genes are TRBV3-1 and TRBJ1-1; D is ambiguous. CDR1 LGHDT and CDR2 YNNKEL come from the germline V gene (reference sequence). V shed 1 base and J shed 0 bases, with 6 bases lying between them. This CDR3 has 14 amino acids. CDR3 in amino acids: CASSQAVLNTEAFF. The CDR3 nucleotides are TGTGCCAGCAGCCAAGCCGTATTGAACACTGAAGCTTTCTTT.

This clonotype turned up a few times. This chain links TRBV6-6 with TRBJ2-3, with D possibly being TRBD1 (5 bases). V was cut by 6 bases and J by 2 bases, with 12 bases left in between. Per germline, CDR1 MNHNY and CDR2 SVGAGI (reference sequence). This CDR3 region has 14 residues. The CDR3 DNA is TGTGCCAGCAGGTCCCAGGGAAACACAGATACGCAGTATTTT. Amino acids: CASRSQGNTDTQYF.

This clonotype was counted between two and nine times. V gene TRBV7-2 combines with J gene TRBJ2-7; 7 positions match TRBD2. V lost 1 base and J lost 6; bases outside the gene matches: 6. Germline V gene sequence: CDR1 SGHTA, CDR2 FQGNSA. The CDR3 sequence is 14 residues long. The CDR3 region has the DNA TGTGCCAGCAGCTTAGTTGCTGGCGGGGGCGAGCAGTACTTC. This sequence encodes CASSLVAGGGEQYF. Full variable domain (missing parts from reference TRBV7-2 and TRBJ2-7): GAGVSQSPSNKVTEKGKDVELRCDPISGHTALYWYRQSLGQGLEFLIYFQGNSAPDKSGLPSDRFSAERTGGSVSTLTIQRTQQEDSAVYLCASSLVAGGGEQYFGPGTRLTVT.

The chain couples TRBV4-3 to TRBJ2-1; TRBD2 aligns across 8 bases. This CDR3 contains 14 residues. Germline values: CDR1 LGHNA, CDR2 YSLEER. V dropped 3 bases and J dropped 5; count of bases not matched to a gene: 3. CDR3 nucleotide sequence: TGCGCCAGCAGCCACCGAGCGGGGGACAATGAGCAGTTCTTC. Translating gives CASSHRAGDNEQFF.

The chain links TRBV29-1 to TRBJ2-5; the D gene is possibly TRBD1 (7 bases). CDR3 size: 14 residues. The germline V gene has CDR1 SQVTM and CDR2 ANQGSEA. V lost 3 bases, J lost 2 bases, and 13 bases lay in between. CDR3 nucleotides: TGCAGCGTTGACGGAGGGGGCAATCAAGAGACCCAGTACTTC. Amino acids: CSVDGGGNQETQYF.

This rearrangement joins TRBV28 to TRBJ1-1, with 10 bases fitting TRBD1. Germline V gene sequence: CDR1 MDHEN, CDR2 SYDVKM. CDR3 length: 12 residues. Trimming at V came to 7 bases and at J to 11 bases, leaving 7 bases not matched to a gene. CDR3 DNA sequence: TGTGCCAGCACGACAGGGGGCAAGGGGGCTTTCTTT. Its protein product is CASTTGGKGAFF.

There are many counts of this clonotype. The chain combines TRBV7-3 with TRBJ2-3, with D perhaps TRBD2 (5 bases). CDR1 is SGHTA, CDR2 FQGTGA, per germline. This CDR3 is built from 15 residues. V lost 6 bases and J 5 bases, leaving 18 bases between the germline ends. This CDR3 is CASSPEWRHGDTQYF. CDR3 nucleotides: TGTGCCAGCAGTCCTGAGTGGAGGCATGGAGATACGCAGTATTTT.

The chain recombines TRBV6-5 with TRBJ1-6; D unresolved. The length of the CDR3 is 15 residues. CDR1 and CDR2 (germline): MNHEY, SVGAGI. V was trimmed by 6 bases and J by 9 bases, leaving 18 bases between them. The CDR3: CASRRTRGRASPLHF. The CDR3 DNA sequence: TGTGCCAGCAGGCGGACTCGAGGGAGAGCTTCACCCCTCCACTTT.

V usage is TRBV18 and J usage is TRBJ2-3; D uncertain. Germline CDR1 is KGHSH and CDR2 is LQKENI. The CDR3 is 15 residues long. V was shortened by 3 bases and J by 0 bases, with 10 bases between the two germline ends. CDR3 DNA sequence: TGTGCCAGCTCACCCGTACCCCTCAGCACAGATACGCAGTATTTT. It codes for CASSPVPLSTDTQYF.